The source of this T cell receptor (beta chain) is a study of shared clonotypes between healthy human individuals. Several immunoSEQ plates held equal portions of the genomic DNA taken from each subset. Only in-frame clones appear in the TCRdb table, and some are missing; sequencing was by immunoSEQ multiplex PCR. Here the sample spans more than 550,000 clones, about nine tenths being singletons. The study drew all its donors from Caucasian adults living in Nashville, Tennessee. Findings and limits, study-wide: Among the subsets, naive ones generally showed larger estimated richness than memory ones.

The CDR3 has 15 residues. V dropped 3 bases and J dropped 1; count of bases not matched to a gene: 1. Germline CDR1 reads MDHEN; CDR2 reads SYDVKM. Concerning this clone itself: Its specificity is not known.

V and J are TRBV28 and TRBJ2-5; 11 nucleotides match TRBD1. Source material: memory CD8+ T cells from PBMCs. The subset denotes: CD45RO+ cells pooled with CCR7-negative TemRA cells. The sequence was collected from a man aged 18 to 30 in good health. Some clones in this sample may be carry-over from other donors' samples. CDR3 bases: TGTGCCAGCAGTTTGGGGACAGGGGGCCAAGAGACCCAGTACTTC. Its translation: CASSLGTGGQETQYF.